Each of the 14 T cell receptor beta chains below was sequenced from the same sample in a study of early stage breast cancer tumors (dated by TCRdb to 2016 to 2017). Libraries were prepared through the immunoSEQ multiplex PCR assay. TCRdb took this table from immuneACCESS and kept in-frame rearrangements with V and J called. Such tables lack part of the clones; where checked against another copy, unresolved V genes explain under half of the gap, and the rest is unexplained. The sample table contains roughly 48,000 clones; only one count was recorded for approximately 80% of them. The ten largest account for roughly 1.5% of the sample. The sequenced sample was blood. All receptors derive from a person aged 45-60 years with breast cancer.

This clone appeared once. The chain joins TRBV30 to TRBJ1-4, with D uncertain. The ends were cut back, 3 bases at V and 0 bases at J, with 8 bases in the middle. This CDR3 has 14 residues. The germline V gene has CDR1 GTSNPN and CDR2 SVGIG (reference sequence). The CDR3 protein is CAWRQIATNEKLFF. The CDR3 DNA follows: TGTGCCTGGAGACAGATCGCAACTAATGAAAAACTGTTTTTT.

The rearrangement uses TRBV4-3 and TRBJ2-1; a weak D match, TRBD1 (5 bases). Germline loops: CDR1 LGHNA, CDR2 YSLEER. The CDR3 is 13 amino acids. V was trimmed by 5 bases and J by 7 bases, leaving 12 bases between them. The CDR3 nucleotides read TGCGCCAGCAGCGGACAACAACGGAATGAGCAGTTCTTC. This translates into CASSGQQRNEQFF.

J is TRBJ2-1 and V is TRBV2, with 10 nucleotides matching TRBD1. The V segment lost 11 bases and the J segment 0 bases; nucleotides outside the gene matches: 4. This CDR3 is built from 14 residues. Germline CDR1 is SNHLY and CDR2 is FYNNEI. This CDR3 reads CAGGTGASYNEQFF. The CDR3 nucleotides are TGTGCCGGAGGGACAGGGGCCTCCTACAATGAGCAGTTCTTC. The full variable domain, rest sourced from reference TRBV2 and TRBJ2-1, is EPEVTQTPSHQVTQMGQEVILRCVPISNHLYFYWYRQILGQKVEFLVSFYNNEISEKSEIFDDQFSVERPDGSNFTLKIRSTKLEDSAMYFCAGGTGASYNEQFFGPGTRLTVL.

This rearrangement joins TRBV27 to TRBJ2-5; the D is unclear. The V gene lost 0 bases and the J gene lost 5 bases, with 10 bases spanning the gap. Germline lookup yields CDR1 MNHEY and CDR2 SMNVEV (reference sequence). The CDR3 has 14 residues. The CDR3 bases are TGTGCCAGCAGTTTATCGTTTCCGGTTGAGACCCAGTACTTC. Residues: CASSLSFPVETQYF.

DNA for the CDR3: TGTGCCAGCAGTTCTTACGGGGACTGGGAGACCCAGTACTTC. This sequence encodes CASSSYGDWETQYF. The chain joins TRBV28 to TRBJ2-5, with a possible D match to TRBD2 (6 bases). The CDR3 loop spans 14 amino acids. Trimming shortened V by 4 bases and J by 5 bases, and 14 bases separated the two germline ends. CDR1 and CDR2 (germline): MDHEN, SYDVKM.

CDR3 sequence (DNA): TGTGCCGGGCCCGAAGCTTTCTTT. This sequence encodes CAGPEAFF. V and J are TRBV7-2 and TRBJ1-1; D call uncertain. Germline assignment: CDR1 SGHTA and CDR2 FQGNSA. CDR3 length: 8 residues. The ends were cut back, 11 bases at V and 8 bases at J, with 6 bases in the middle.

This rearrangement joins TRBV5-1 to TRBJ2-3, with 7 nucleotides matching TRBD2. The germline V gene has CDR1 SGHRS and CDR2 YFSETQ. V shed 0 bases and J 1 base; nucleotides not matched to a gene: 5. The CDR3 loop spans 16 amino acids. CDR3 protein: CASSLEGSGRTDTQYF. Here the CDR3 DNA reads TGCGCCAGCAGCTTGGAAGGTAGCGGGCGCACAGATACGCAGTATTTT.

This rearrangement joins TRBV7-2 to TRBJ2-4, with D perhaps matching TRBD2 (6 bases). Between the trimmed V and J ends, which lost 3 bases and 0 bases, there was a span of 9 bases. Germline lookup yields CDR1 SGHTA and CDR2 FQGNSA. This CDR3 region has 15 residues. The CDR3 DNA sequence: TGTGCCAGCAGCTTTAAGGGACTAGCCAAAAACATTCAGTACTTC. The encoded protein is CASSFKGLAKNIQYF.

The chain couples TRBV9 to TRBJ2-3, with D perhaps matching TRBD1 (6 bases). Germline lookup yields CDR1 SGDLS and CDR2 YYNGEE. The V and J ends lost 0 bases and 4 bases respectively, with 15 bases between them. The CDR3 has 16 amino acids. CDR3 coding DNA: TGTGCCAGCAGCGTAGAATTCTCCAGGGGCGCAGATACGCAGTATTTT. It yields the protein CASSVEFSRGADTQYF.

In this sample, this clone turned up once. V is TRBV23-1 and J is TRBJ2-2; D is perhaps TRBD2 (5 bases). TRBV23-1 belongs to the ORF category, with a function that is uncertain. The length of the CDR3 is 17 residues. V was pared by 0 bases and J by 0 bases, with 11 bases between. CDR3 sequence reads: CASSQSSPGTNTGELFF. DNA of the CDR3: TGCGCCAGCAGTCAATCGTCACCGGGAACGAACACCGGGGAGCTGTTTTTT.

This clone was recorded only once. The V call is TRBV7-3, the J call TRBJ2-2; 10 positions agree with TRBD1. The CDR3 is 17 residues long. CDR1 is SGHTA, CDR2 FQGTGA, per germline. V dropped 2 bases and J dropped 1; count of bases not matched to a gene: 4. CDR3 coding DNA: TGTGCCAGCAGCTTACCCGGGACAGGGGTGAACACCGGGGAGCTGTTTTTT. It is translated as CASSLPGTGVNTGELFF.

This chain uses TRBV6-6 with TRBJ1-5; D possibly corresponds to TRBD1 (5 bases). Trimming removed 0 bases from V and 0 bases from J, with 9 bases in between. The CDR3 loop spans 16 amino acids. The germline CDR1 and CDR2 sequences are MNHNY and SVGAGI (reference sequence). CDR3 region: CASSYSRQYSNQPQHF. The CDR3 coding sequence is TGTGCCAGCAGTTACTCGAGACAGTATAGCAATCAGCCCCAGCATTTT.

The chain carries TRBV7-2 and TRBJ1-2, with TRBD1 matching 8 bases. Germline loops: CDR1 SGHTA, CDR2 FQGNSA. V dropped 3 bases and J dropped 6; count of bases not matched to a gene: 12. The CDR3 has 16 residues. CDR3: CASSFPRAMDRDGYTF. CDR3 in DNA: TGTGCCAGCAGCTTCCCCCGAGCTATGGACAGGGATGGCTACACCTTC.

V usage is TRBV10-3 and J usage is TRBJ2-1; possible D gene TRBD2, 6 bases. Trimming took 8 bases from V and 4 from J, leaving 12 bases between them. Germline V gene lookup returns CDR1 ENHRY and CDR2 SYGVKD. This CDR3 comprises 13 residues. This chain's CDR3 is CAIRPGDYNEQFF. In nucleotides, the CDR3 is TGTGCCATCCGGCCGGGGGATTACAATGAGCAGTTCTTC.